These 8 T cell receptor beta chains share one sample of origin, sequenced in a study of shared clonotypes between healthy human individuals. TCRdb's copy holds only in-frame clones and misses some; the assay was immunoSEQ multiplex PCR. This sample has about 2.3 million clones, with around 92% found just once. The sample was naive CD4+ T cells from PBMCs. Subset denoted: CD45RA+ positively selected. All receptors come from a man in his late teens or twenties in good health. Some clones in this sample may be carry-over from other donors' samples.

The genes are TRBV6-1 and TRBJ1-3, with 8 bases identical to TRBD1. In germline, CDR1 is MNHNS, CDR2 SASEGT. The CDR3 is 16 amino acids. The V segment lost 2 bases and the J segment 1 base; nucleotides outside the gene matches: 4. The CDR3, as DNA: TGTGCCAGCAGTGAAAGGGACAGGTGGTCTGGAAACACCATATATTTT. As protein: CASSERDRWSGNTIYF.

The chain has TRBV7-8 and TRBJ1-1; unclear D gene. CDR1 SGHVS and CDR2 FQNEAQ come from the germline V gene. The CDR3 contains 16 residues. Trimming cost V 5 bases and J 1 base, with 17 bases left between them. The CDR3 here is CASSPGERGGNTEAFF. The CDR3 DNA follows: TGTGCCAGCAGCCCGGGAGAGCGCGGTGGGAACACTGAAGCTTTCTTT. Drawing the rest from reference TRBV7-8 and TRBJ1-1, the complete variable domain is GAGVSQSPRYKVAKRGQDVALRCDPISGHVSLFWYQQALGQGPEFLTYFQNEAQLDKSGLPSDRFFAERPEGSVSTLKIQRTQQEDSAVYLCASSPGERGGNTEAFFGQGTRLTVV.

J is TRBJ2-5 and V is TRBV11-2; D is possibly TRBD2 (6 bases). The CDR3 has 14 residues. V was pared by 5 bases and J by 4 bases, with 14 bases between. CDR1 is SGHAT and CDR2 is FQNNGV in the germline V gene. The chain's CDR3 is CASSRALAGETQYF. The CDR3 region has the DNA TGTGCCAGCAGCAGAGCACTAGCCGGAGAGACCCAGTACTTC.

The chain is built from TRBV7-3 and TRBJ2-1; D unresolved. The CDR3 is made up of 12 amino acids. V lost 5 bases and J lost 7, with 9 bases in between. Germline CDR1 and CDR2: SGHTA and FQGTGA. Here the CDR3 reads CASSQNRNEQFF. The DNA for the CDR3 is TGTGCCAGCAGCCAAAACCGGAATGAGCAGTTCTTC.

In regard to this clone: The germline gene is not matched at one end of the junction; a read error may be the cause. The J gene is TRBJ2-2, the V gene TRBV5-4; no definite D call. This CDR3 has 14 amino acids. Germline-derived CDR1 and CDR2 are SGHNT and YYREEE (reference sequence). The CDR3 reads CASTPSAKTGELFF. The CDR3 coding sequence is TGTGCCAGCACCCCCAGCGCGAAAACCGGGGAGCTGTTTTTT.

The gene calls are TRBV7-3 and TRBJ2-7; 7 bases are shared with TRBD2. The CDR3 totals 14 residues. J was trimmed by 5 bases and V by 1 base; bases with no gene match: 5. The germline V gene encodes CDR1 SGHTA and CDR2 FQGTGA. The DNA of the CDR3 is TGTGCCAGCAGCTTAAACGCGGGAGAAAACGAGCAGTACTTC. It codes for CASSLNAGENEQYF.

The chain employs TRBV9 and TRBJ1-2; 10 positions match TRBD1. CDR1 SGDLS and CDR2 YYNGEE come from the germline V gene. Losses at the gene ends were 0 bases for V and 4 bases for J; bases not matched to a gene: 12. This CDR3 spans 18 amino acids. The CDR3 sequence is CASSVADRGRPWGYGYTF. CDR3 bases: TGTGCCAGCAGCGTAGCTGACAGGGGGCGCCCCTGGGGCTATGGCTACACCTTC.

The chain recombines TRBV11-3 with TRBJ1-2; 9 nucleotides align to TRBD1. Germline V gene data show CDR1 as SGHNT and CDR2 as YENEEA. The CDR3 extends over 16 amino acids. The V gene end was trimmed by 3 bases and the J gene end by 4 bases; junction bases not matched to a gene: 9. The CDR3 loop is CASSFSSGTGIYGYTF. The CDR3 region has the DNA TGTGCCAGCAGCTTTTCCTCCGGGACAGGGATCTATGGCTACACCTTC. The whole variable domain, remainder taken from reference TRBV11-3 and TRBJ1-2, is EAGVVQSPRYKIIEKKQPVAFWCNPISGHNTLYWYLQNLGQGPELLIRYENEEAVDDSQLPKDRFSAERLKGVDSTLKIQPAELGDSAVYLCASSFSSGTGIYGYTFGSGTRLTVV.